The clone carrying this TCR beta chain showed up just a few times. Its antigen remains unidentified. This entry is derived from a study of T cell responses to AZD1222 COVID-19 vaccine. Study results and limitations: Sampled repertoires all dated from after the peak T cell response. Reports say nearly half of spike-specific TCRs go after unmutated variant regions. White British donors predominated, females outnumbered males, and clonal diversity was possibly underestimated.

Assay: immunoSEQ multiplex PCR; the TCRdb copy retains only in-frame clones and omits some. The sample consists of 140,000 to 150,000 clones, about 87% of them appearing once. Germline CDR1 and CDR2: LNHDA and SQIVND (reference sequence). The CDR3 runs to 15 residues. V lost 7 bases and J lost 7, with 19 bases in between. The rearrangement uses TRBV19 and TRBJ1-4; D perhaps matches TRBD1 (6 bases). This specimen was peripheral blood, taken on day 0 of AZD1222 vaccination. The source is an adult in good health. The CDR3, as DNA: TGTGCCAGTATAAAAGAGACAGGTGGAAGTGAAAAACTGTTTTTT. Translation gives CASIKETGGSEKLFF.